This passage covers 17 T cell receptor beta chains from one sample sequenced in a study of beta chain features in type 1 diabetes. The entirety of the isolated RNA underwent reverse transcription, so expressed TCRB transcripts were sequenced. Assay: immunoSEQ multiplex PCR; the TCRdb copy retains only in-frame clones and omits some. The sample lists under 50,000 clones; over 50% were seen once. Sequencing used Tregs from blood. The receptor set was obtained from a young woman in good health.

Concerning this clone itself: One end of the junction fails to match germline, which may point to a read error. The CDR3 region has the DNA TGTGCTAGCAGCTCGGGATTACTGGAGACCCAGTACTTC. As protein: CASSSGLLETQYF. This chain connects TRBV7-7 to TRBJ2-5, with D perhaps TRBD2 (5 bases). CDR1 SSHAT and CDR2 FNYEAQ come from the germline V gene (reference sequence). The CDR3 length is 13 residues.

In its sample, this clone was seen a few times. The chain is built from TRBV28 and TRBJ2-1, with 11 bases fitting TRBD2. Germline loops: CDR1 MDHEN, CDR2 SYDVKM. The CDR3 runs to 16 residues. J lost 1 base, V lost 7 bases, and 6 bases had no gene match. The CDR3 DNA reads as TGTGCCAGCAAAATCGGGACTAGCGGATCCTACAATGAGCAGTTCTTC. Its protein is CASKIGTSGSYNEQFF.

This chain joins TRBV28 and TRBJ1-2; D perhaps matches TRBD1 (6 bases). This CDR3 has 15 amino acids. Trimming took 6 bases from V and 3 from J, leaving 17 bases between them. Germline V lookup: CDR1 MDHEN, CDR2 SYDVKM. CDR3 DNA: TGTGCCAGCAGCCCCGGCGGGGGCAAACACTATGGCTACACCTTC. Residues: CASSPGGGKHYGYTF.

The rearrangement uses TRBV6-1 and TRBJ2-4, with D maybe TRBD1 (5 bases). Germline loops: CDR1 MNHNS, CDR2 SASEGT. The CDR3 is 15 amino acids. The V and J ends lost 8 bases and 1 base respectively, with 15 bases between them. CDR3 sequence: CASQQVGQAKNIQYF. CDR3 in DNA: TGTGCCAGCCAGCAAGTGGGGCAGGCCAAAAACATTCAGTACTTC.

This chain links TRBV7-2 with TRBJ2-4; TRBD2 aligns across 8 bases. The CDR3 is made up of 18 amino acids. V shed 5 bases, J shed 0 bases, and the junction held 12 bases outside the gene matches. The germline CDR1 and CDR2 sequences are SGHTA and FQGNSA. The CDR3 region is CASSPRREGSGAKNIQYF. CDR3 DNA: TGTGCCAGCAGCCCCCGCCGGGAGGGGAGTGGAGCCAAAAACATTCAGTACTTC.

This clone has only a few counts. This chain uses TRBV27 with TRBJ1-1; possible D gene TRBD1, 6 bases. This CDR3 comprises 16 residues. Trimming removed 3 bases from V and 2 bases from J, with 16 bases in between. Germline V gives CDR1 MNHEY, CDR2 SMNVEV (reference sequence). The CDR3 sequence: CASSFVGRGENTEAFF. The DNA of the CDR3 is TGTGCCAGCAGTTTTGTGGGCAGGGGCGAAAACACTGAAGCTTTCTTT.

The chain joins TRBV5-4 to TRBJ2-5, with 7 bases lining up with TRBD2. Per germline, CDR1 SGHNT and CDR2 YYREEE (reference sequence). Unmatched junction bases numbered 4, after V lost 3 bases and J lost 2 bases. CDR3 length: 14 amino acids. The DNA of the CDR3 is TGTGCCAGCAGCTCAGTACTAGCGCAAGAGACCCAGTACTTC. Translating gives CASSSVLAQETQYF.

The chain uses TRBV7-9 and TRBJ2-7, with 10 bases that match TRBD2. The CDR3 is 15 residues long. V trimming: 5 bases; J trimming: 5 bases; junction bases outside the gene matches: 9. CDR1 is SEHNR and CDR2 is FQNEAQ in the germline V gene (reference sequence). The CDR3 sequence: CASSGTSGKTHEQYF. CDR3 in DNA: TGTGCCAGCAGCGGTACTAGCGGGAAAACCCACGAGCAGTACTTC.

The chain uses TRBV5-6 and TRBJ2-5, with D tentatively TRBD1 (5 bases). CDR3 length: 14 residues. The germline V and J ends were trimmed by 1 base and 5 bases, with 12 bases remaining between them. Germline lookup yields CDR1 SGHDT and CDR2 YYEEEE. DNA of the CDR3: TGTGCCAGCAGCTTGAAAGGCAGGGTGGAGACCCAGTACTTC. This encodes CASSLKGRVETQYF. Full variable domain (outside the CDR3, taken from reference TRBV5-6 and TRBJ2-5): DAGVTQSPTHLIKTRGQQVTLRCSPKSGHDTVSWYQQALGQGPQFIFQYYEEEERQRGNFPDRFSGHQFPNYSSELNVNALLLGDSALYLCASSLKGRVETQYFGPGTRLLVL.

The chain uses TRBV11-3 and TRBJ2-2; 7 bases fit TRBD1. CDR1 is SGHNT and CDR2 is YENEEA in the germline V gene. The CDR3 spans 15 residues. The trim removed 5 bases at V and 15 bases at J, leaving 18 bases unmatched. The CDR3 protein is CASSPRQGDEEYVFF. CDR3 in DNA: TGTGCCAGCAGCCCTCGACAGGGAGATGAGGAGTATGTGTTTTTT. Together with reference TRBV11-3 and TRBJ2-2, the CDR3 gives the full variable domain: EAGVVQSPRYKIIEKKQPVAFWCNPISGHNTLYWYLQNLGQGPELLIRYENEEAVDDSQLPKDRFSAERLKGVDSTLKIQPAELGDSAVYLCASSPRQGDEEYVFFGEGSRLTVL.

This chain joins TRBV11-3 and TRBJ2-2; D remains ambiguous. CDR3 size: 12 residues. The V end was cut by 5 bases, the J end by 2 bases, with 3 bases between. CDR1 is SGHNT and CDR2 is YENEEA in the germline V gene. The CDR3 here is CASSLNTGELFF. The CDR3 DNA follows: TGTGCCAGCAGCCTAAACACCGGGGAGCTGTTTTTT.

The V and J genes are TRBV5-1 and TRBJ2-7; 9 bases line up with TRBD1. The V gene end was trimmed by 3 bases and the J gene end by 5 bases; junction bases not matched to a gene: 15. The CDR3 sequence is 17 residues long. Germline CDR1 SGHRS, CDR2 YFSETQ. CDR3 loop: CASSSGQGSGSWNEQYF. CDR3 DNA: TGCGCCAGCAGCTCTGGACAGGGGAGCGGGTCATGGAACGAGCAGTACTTC.

The chain joins TRBV28 to TRBJ2-1, with 7 bases identical to TRBD2. CDR3 length equals 18 residues. V was clipped by 1 base and J by 4 bases; unmatched bases: 13. Per germline, CDR1 MDHEN and CDR2 SYDVKM. The CDR3 region has the DNA TGTGCCAGCAGTTTATCGGCGGGGGTCAGGGCCTTATACAATGAGCAGTTCTTC. It translates to CASSLSAGVRALYNEQFF. Full variable domain (rest looked up from reference TRBV28 and TRBJ2-1): DVKVTQSSRYLVKRTGEKVFLECVQDMDHENMFWYRQDPGLGLRLIYFSYDVKMKEKGDIPEGYSVSREKKERFSLILESASTNQTSMYLCASSLSAGVRALYNEQFFGPGTRLTVL.

V and J are TRBV14 and TRBJ1-1; TRBD1 might be the D (6 bases). This CDR3 spans 16 amino acids. V was shortened by 0 bases and J by 1 base, with 12 bases between the two germline ends. Looked up from germline, CDR1 is SGHDN and CDR2 is FVKESK. CDR3 in DNA: TGTGCCAGCAGCCAAGAAGGTACAGGGTGGAACACTGAAGCTTTCTTT. Translating it yields CASSQEGTGWNTEAFF.

The chain uses TRBV6-1 and TRBJ2-1; 8 nucleotides agree with TRBD1. The CDR3 runs 13 residues. Germline V lookup: CDR1 MNHNS, CDR2 SASEGT. Trimming at V came to 5 bases and at J to 14 bases, leaving 11 bases not matched to a gene. CDR3 amino acids: CASSRPGQGGKFF. The CDR3 DNA reads as TGTGCCAGCAGTCGTCCTGGACAGGGCGGGAAGTTCTTC.

V and J are TRBV25-1 and TRBJ2-5, with a weak D call TRBD2 (5 bases). V dropped 3 bases and J dropped 4 bases, with 12 bases sitting between them. The length of the CDR3 is 14 residues. The germline CDR1 and CDR2 sequences are MGHDK and SYGVNS. The CDR3 sequence is CASSDPTSSETQYF. CDR3 DNA: TGTGCCAGCAGTGACCCAACTAGTTCAGAGACCCAGTACTTC.

V and J are TRBV7-8 and TRBJ1-2; D is perhaps TRBD1 (5 bases). This CDR3 region has 15 residues. Deletions cut 2 bases from V and 4 bases from J, with 14 bases between. CDR1 is SGHVS, CDR2 FQNEAQ, per germline. The CDR3 loop reads CASSLNQGMGYGYTF. CDR3 sequence (DNA): TGTGCCAGCAGCTTAAACCAGGGCATGGGCTATGGCTACACCTTC.